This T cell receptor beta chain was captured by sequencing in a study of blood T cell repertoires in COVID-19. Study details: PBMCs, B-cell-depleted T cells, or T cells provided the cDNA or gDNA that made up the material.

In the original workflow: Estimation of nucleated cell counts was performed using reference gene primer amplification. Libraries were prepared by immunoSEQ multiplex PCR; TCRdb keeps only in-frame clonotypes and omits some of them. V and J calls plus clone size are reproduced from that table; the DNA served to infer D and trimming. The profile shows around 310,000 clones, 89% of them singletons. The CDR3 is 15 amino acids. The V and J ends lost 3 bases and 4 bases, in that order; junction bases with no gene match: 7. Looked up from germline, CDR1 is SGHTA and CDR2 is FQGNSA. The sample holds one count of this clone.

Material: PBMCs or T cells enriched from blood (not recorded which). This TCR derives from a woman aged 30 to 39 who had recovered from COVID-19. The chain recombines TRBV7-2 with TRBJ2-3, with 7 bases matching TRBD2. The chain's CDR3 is CASSFYVGGSDTQYF. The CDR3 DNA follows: TGTGCCAGCAGCTTCTATGTGGGGGGGTCAGATACGCAGTATTTT.